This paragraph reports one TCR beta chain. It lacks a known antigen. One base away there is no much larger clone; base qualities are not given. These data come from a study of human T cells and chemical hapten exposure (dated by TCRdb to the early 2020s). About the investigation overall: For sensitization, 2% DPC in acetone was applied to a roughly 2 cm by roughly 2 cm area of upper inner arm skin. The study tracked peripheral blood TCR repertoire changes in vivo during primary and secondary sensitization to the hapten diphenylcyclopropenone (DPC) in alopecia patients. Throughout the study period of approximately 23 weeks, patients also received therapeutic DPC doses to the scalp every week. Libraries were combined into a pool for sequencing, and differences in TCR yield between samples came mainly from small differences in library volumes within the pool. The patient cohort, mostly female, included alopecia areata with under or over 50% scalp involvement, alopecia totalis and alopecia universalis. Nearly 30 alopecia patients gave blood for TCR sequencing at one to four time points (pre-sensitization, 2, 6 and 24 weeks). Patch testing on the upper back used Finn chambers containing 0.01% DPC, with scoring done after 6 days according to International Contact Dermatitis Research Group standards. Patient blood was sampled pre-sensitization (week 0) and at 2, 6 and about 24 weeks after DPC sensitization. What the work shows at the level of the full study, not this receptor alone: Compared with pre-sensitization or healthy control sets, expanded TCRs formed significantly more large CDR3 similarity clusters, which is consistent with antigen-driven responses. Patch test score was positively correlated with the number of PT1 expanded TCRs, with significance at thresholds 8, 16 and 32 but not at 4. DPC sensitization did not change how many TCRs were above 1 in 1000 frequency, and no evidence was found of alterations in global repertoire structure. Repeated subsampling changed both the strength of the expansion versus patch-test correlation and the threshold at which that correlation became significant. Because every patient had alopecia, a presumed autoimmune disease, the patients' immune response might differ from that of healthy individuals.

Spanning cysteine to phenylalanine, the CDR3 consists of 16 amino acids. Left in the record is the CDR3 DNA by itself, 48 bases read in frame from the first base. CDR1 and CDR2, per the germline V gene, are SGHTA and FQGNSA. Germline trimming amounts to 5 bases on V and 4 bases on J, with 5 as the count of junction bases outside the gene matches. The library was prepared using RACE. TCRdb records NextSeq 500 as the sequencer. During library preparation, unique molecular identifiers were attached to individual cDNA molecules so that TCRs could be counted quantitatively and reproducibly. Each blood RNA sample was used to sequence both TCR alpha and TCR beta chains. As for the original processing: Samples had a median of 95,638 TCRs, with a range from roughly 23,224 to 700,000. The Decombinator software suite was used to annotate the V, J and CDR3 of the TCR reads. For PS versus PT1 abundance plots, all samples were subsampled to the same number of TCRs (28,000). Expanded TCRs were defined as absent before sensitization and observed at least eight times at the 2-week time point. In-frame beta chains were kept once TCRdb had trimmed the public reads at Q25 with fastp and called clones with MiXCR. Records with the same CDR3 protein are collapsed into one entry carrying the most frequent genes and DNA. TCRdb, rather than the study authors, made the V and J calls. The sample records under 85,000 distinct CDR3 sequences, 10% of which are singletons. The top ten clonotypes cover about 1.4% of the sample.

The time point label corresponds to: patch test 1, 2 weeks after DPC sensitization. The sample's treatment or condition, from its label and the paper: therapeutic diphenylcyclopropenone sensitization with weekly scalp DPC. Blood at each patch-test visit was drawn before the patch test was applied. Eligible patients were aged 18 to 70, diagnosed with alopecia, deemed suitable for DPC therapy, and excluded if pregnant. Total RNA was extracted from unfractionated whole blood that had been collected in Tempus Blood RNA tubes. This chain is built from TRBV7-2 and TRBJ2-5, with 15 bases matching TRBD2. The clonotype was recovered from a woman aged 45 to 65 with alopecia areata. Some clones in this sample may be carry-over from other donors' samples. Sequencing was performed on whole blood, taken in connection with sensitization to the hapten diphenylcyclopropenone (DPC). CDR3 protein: CASSGGGLAGGETQYF. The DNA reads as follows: TGTGCCAGCAGCGGAGGGGGACTAGCGGGAGGAGAGACCCAGTACTTC.